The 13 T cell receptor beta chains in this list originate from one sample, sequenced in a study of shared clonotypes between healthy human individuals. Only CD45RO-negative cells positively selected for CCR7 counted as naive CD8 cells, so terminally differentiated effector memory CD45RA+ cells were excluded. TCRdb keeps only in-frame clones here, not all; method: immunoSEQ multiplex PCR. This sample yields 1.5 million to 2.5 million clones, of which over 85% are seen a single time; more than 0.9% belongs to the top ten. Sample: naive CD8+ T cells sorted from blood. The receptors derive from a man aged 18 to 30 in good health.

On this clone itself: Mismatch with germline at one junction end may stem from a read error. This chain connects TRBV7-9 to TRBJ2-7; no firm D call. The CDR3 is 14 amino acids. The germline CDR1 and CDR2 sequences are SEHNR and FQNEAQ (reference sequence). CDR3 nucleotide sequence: TGTGCCGGCAGCACAAGTGAGACGTCTGACGAGCAGTACTTC. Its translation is CAGSTSETSDEQYF.

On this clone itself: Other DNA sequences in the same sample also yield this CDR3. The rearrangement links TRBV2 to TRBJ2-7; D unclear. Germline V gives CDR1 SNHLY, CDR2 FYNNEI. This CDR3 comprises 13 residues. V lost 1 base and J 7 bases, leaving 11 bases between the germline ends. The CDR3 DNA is TGTGCCAGCAGTGAAGGTCCATTGGGAGAGCAGTACTTC. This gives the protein CASSEGPLGEQYF.

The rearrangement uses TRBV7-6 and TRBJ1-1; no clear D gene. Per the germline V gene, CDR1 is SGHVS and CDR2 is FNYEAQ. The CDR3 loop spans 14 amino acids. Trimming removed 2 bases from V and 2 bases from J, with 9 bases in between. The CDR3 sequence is CASSLRQDNTEAFF. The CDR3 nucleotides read TGTGCCAGCAGCTTAAGGCAGGACAACACTGAAGCTTTCTTT. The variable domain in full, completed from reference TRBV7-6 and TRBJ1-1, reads GAGVSQSPRYKVTKRGQDVALRCDPISGHVSLYWYRQALGQGPEFLTYFNYEAQQDKSGLPNDRFSAERPEGSISTLTIQRTEQRDSAMYRCASSLRQDNTEAFFGQGTRLTVV.

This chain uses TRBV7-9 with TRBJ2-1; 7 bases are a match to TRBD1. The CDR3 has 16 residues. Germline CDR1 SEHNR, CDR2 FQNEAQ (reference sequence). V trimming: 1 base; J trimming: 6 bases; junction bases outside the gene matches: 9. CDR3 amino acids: CASSLDPDRNSNEQFF. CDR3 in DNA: TGTGCCAGCAGCTTAGACCCGGACAGGAATTCCAATGAGCAGTTCTTC.

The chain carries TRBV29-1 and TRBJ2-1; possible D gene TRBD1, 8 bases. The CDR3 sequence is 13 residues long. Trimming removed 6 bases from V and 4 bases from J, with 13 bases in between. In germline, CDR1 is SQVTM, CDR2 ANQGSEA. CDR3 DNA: TGCAGCGTACCACAGGGGGGGTACAATGAGCAGTTCTTC. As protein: CSVPQGGYNEQFF.

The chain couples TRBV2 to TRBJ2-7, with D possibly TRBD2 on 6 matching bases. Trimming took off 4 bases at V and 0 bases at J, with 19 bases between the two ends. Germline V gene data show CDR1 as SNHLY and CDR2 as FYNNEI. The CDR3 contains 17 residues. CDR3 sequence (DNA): TGTGCCAGCAGTGTTGCGGGACTCCCCTCGAGCTCCTACGAGCAGTACTTC. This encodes CASSVAGLPSSSYEQYF.

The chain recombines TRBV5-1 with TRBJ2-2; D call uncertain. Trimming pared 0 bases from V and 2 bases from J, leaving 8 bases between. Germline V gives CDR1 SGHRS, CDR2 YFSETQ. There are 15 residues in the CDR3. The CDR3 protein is CASSLVSVNTGELFF. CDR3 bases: TGCGCCAGCAGCTTGGTGTCGGTAAACACCGGGGAGCTGTTTTTT.

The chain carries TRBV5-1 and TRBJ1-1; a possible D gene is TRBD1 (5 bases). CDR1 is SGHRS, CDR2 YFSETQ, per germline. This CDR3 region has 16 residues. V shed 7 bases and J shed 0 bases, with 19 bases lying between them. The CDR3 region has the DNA TGCGCCAGCTATCCAACGGGGGGAGTCATGAACACTGAAGCTTTCTTT. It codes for CASYPTGGVMNTEAFF.

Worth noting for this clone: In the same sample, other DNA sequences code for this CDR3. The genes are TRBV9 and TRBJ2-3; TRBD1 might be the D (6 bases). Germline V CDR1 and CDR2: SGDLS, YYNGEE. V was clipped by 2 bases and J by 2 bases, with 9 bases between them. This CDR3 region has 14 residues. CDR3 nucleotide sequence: TGTGCCAGCAGCGTCTCAGGGGTCACAGATACGCAGTATTTT. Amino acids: CASSVSGVTDTQYF.

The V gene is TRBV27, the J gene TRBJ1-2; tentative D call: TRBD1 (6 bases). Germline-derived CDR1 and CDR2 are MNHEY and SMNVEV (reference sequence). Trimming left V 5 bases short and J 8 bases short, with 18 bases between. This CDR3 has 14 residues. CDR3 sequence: CASSPTGHPEGYTF. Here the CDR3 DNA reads TGTGCCAGCAGTCCGACAGGCCATCCGGAAGGCTACACCTTC.

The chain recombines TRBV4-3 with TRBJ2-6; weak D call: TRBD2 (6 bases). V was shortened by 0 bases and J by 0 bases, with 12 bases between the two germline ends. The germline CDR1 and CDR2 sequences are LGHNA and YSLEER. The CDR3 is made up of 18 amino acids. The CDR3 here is CASSQDSGGYSGANVLTF. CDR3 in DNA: TGCGCCAGCAGCCAAGATTCCGGGGGTTACTCTGGGGCCAACGTCCTGACTTTC.

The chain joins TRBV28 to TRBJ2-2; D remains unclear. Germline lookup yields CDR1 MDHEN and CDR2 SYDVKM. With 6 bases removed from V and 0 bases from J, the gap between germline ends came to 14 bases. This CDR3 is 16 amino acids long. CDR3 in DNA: TGTGCCAGCAGGCCGATGGGGTTCGCGAACACCGGGGAGCTGTTTTTT. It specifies CASRPMGFANTGELFF.

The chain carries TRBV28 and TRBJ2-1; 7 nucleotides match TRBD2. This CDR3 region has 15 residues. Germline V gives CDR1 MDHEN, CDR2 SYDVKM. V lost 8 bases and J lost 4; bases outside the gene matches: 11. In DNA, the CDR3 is TGTGCCAGCGGAGCTAGCGGCAAGTTGTACAATGAGCAGTTCTTC. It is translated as CASGASGKLYNEQFF.